This passage covers 23 T cell receptor beta chains from one sample sequenced in a study of T cells in localized non-small cell lung cancer. Clones were sequenced by immunoSEQ multiplex PCR, and TCRdb holds only the in-frame ones, with some missing. The table shows 9,500 to 10,000 clones, with around 90% occurring only once. The material was peripheral blood, obtained before any cancer treatment. The origin of the receptors is a male donor at least 60 years old with stage III squamous cell lung carcinoma.

This chain connects TRBV11-3 to TRBJ2-7; either TRBD1 or TRBD2 may supply D (5 bases each). Germline V gene sequence: CDR1 SGHNT, CDR2 YENEEA. The CDR3 loop spans 12 amino acids. V lost 4 bases to trimming and J lost 7 bases, with 11 bases between them. The CDR3 sequence: CASSSTEREQYF. As DNA, the CDR3 is TGTGCCAGCAGCTCGACAGAGCGGGAGCAGTACTTC.

The V gene is TRBV5-4, the J gene TRBJ1-2; D unresolved. Germline V gene sequence: CDR1 SGHNT, CDR2 YYREEE (reference sequence). The CDR3 consists of 13 residues. V gave up 1 base and J gave up 5 bases, with 9 bases separating them. CDR3 in amino acids: CASSLRQEYGYTF. CDR3 in DNA: TGTGCCAGCAGCTTGAGGCAGGAATATGGCTACACCTTC.

This clone was seen only once. This chain uses TRBV19 with TRBJ2-1, with TRBD1 matching over 7 bases. The V gene's germline CDR1 is LNHDA and CDR2 SQIVND (reference sequence). The J segment lost 0 bases and the V segment lost 5 bases, leaving 7 bases of the junction unmatched. The CDR3 consists of 16 residues. Here the CDR3 reads CASSRTTGSSYNEQFF. The CDR3 DNA follows: TGTGCCAGTAGTCGGACGACAGGGAGCTCCTACAATGAGCAGTTCTTC.

The chain couples TRBV19 to TRBJ2-7; D ambiguous. V lost 7 bases to trimming and J lost 5 bases, with 15 bases between them. This CDR3 region has 13 residues. Germline lookup yields CDR1 LNHDA and CDR2 SQIVND (reference sequence). The CDR3 DNA follows: TGTGCCAGTATTGGACCGCCCCCCCACGAGCAGTACTTC. This encodes CASIGPPPHEQYF.

The rearrangement uses TRBV4-3 and TRBJ2-1, with 11 bases matching TRBD2. CDR1 and CDR2 (germline): LGHNA, YSLEER. V shed 0 bases and J 5 bases; nucleotides not matched to a gene: 3. This CDR3 is 16 amino acids long. In nucleotides, the CDR3 is TGCGCCAGCAGCCAAGAGGGACTAGCGGAGAACAATGAGCAGTTCTTC. This translates into CASSQEGLAENNEQFF.

The chain has TRBV27 and TRBJ2-7; weak D call: TRBD1 (5 bases). The V gene's germline CDR1 is MNHEY and CDR2 SMNVEV (reference sequence). CDR3 length: 13 residues. The V and J ends lost 7 bases and 1 base respectively, with 11 bases between them. CDR3 amino acids: CASKEGVSYEQYF. DNA of the CDR3: TGTGCCAGCAAAGAAGGGGTATCCTACGAGCAGTACTTC.

This CDR3 is CASPGVQGDTQYF. The CDR3 DNA follows: TGTGCCAGCCCGGGCGTACAGGGGGATACGCAGTATTTT. The chain joins TRBV6-1 to TRBJ2-3, with 7 bases lining up with TRBD1. The junction had 8 bases not matched to a gene; V was cut back by 8 bases and J by 6 bases. Per the germline V gene, CDR1 is MNHNS and CDR2 is SASEGT. The CDR3 length is 13 residues.

V usage is TRBV4-1 and J usage is TRBJ2-3; possible D gene TRBD2, 5 bases. The germline V gene has CDR1 MGHRA and CDR2 YSYEKL. The CDR3 runs to 17 residues. Trimming pared 0 bases from V and 0 bases from J, leaving 13 bases between. In DNA, the CDR3 is TGCGCCAGCAGCCAAGATTGGACTTCTACTAGCACAGATACGCAGTATTTT. Encoded protein: CASSQDWTSTSTDTQYF.

The chain couples TRBV28 to TRBJ1-6; possible D gene TRBD1, 5 bases. The V end was cut by 6 bases, the J end by 2 bases, with 11 bases between. CDR1 and CDR2 from the germline V gene are MDHEN and SYDVKM. The CDR3 loop spans 15 amino acids. Written as DNA, the CDR3 is TGTGCCAGCAGCCCCGACAGTACCTATAATTCACCCCTCCACTTT. Its translation: CASSPDSTYNSPLHF.

The CDR3 reads CASSPNPSPNEQFF. Written as DNA, the CDR3 is TGTGCCAGCTCACCAAACCCCAGTCCCAATGAGCAGTTCTTC. The chain combines TRBV18 with TRBJ2-1, with D uncertain. Trimming took off 2 bases at V and 6 bases at J, with 11 bases between the two ends. Germline CDR1 is KGHSH and CDR2 is LQKENI. CDR3 size: 14 residues.

V usage is TRBV9 and J usage is TRBJ2-2, with TRBD1 matching over 10 bases. CDR3 length: 16 amino acids. The germline gives CDR1 SGDLS, CDR2 YYNGEE. Trimming at V came to 3 bases and at J to 6 bases, leaving 8 bases not matched to a gene. Here the CDR3 DNA reads TGTGCCAGCAGCGCCCTTGTCGGGACAGGGGCCGGGGAGCTGTTTTTT. It specifies CASSALVGTGAGELFF.

This sequence joins TRBV7-3 and TRBJ2-2; D is possibly TRBD1 or TRBD2 (5 bases each). Germline V gene data show CDR1 as SGHTA and CDR2 as FQGTGA. Trimming left V 0 bases short and J 1 base short, with 15 bases between. CDR3 length: 18 residues. The chain's CDR3 is CASSLTPGRGLNTGELFF. The DNA for the CDR3 is TGTGCCAGCAGCTTAACCCCGGGACGGGGATTGAACACCGGGGAGCTGTTTTTT.

This clone was counted between two and nine times. The rearrangement links TRBV7-2 to TRBJ1-6; TRBD1 aligns across 7 bases. The CDR3 length is 15 residues. J lost 10 bases, V lost 1 base, and 7 bases had no gene match. Germline values: CDR1 SGHTA, CDR2 FQGNSA. The CDR3 bases are TGTGCCAGCAGCTTAGGAGACAGGGAAAGGTCACCCCTCCACTTT. Its protein is CASSLGDRERSPLHF.

To note about this clone: The same CDR3 also results from other DNA sequences found in this sample. V is TRBV9 and J is TRBJ2-5; the match to TRBD2 covers 15 bases. The germline V gene has CDR1 SGDLS and CDR2 YYNGEE. This CDR3 contains 17 residues. Trimming cost V 0 bases and J 4 bases; bases outside gene matches: 4. The CDR3 region has the DNA TGTGCCAGCAGCGTAGACGGGACTAGCGGGGGGCGAGAGACCCAGTACTTC. Protein sequence: CASSVDGTSGGRETQYF.

This chain connects TRBV5-1 to TRBJ2-3; TRBD2 might be the D (6 bases). Trimming took 0 bases from V and 2 from J, leaving 19 bases between them. CDR1 is SGHRS, CDR2 YFSETQ, per germline. This CDR3 contains 18 residues. The CDR3, as DNA: TGCGCCAGCAGCTTGGGATTTACCGGGACTCCACTCACAGATACGCAGTATTTT. This gives the protein CASSLGFTGTPLTDTQYF.

The V call is TRBV7-2, the J call TRBJ2-7; 7 bases are shared with TRBD1. Germline lookup yields CDR1 SGHTA and CDR2 FQGNSA. The trim removed 2 bases at V and 2 bases at J, leaving 6 bases unmatched. The CDR3 consists of 15 residues. CDR3 sequence (DNA): TGTGCCAGCAGCTTATGGGGGACAGAAACCTACGAGCAGTACTTC. Residues: CASSLWGTETYEQYF.

The genes are TRBV7-2 and TRBJ1-3; D might be TRBD1 (5 bases). This CDR3 spans 15 amino acids. V was shortened by 1 base and J by 2 bases, with 9 bases between the two germline ends. CDR1 and CDR2 (germline): SGHTA, FQGNSA. The CDR3 nucleotides are TGTGCCAGCAGCTTAGTACGGGGGGCTGGAAACACCATATATTTT. Translation: CASSLVRGAGNTIYF.

V usage is TRBV4-3 and J usage is TRBJ1-4; no reliable D call. The germline CDR1 and CDR2 sequences are LGHNA and YSLEER. The CDR3 is 14 residues long. V was shortened by 0 bases and J by 14 bases, with 16 bases between the two germline ends. CDR3 region: CASSQEGLDGYLFF. CDR3 in DNA: TGCGCCAGCAGCCAAGAAGGATTGGACGGGTATCTGTTTTTT.

This chain links TRBV23-1 with TRBJ2-7; 7 bases are shared with TRBD1. TRBV23-1 is assigned to the ORF class and has an uncertain function. CDR3 length equals 16 residues. J was trimmed by 0 bases and V by 0 bases; bases with no gene match: 5. The DNA of the CDR3 is TGCGCCAGCAGTCAATCGCCCGGGACAGACTCCTACGAGCAGTACTTC. It codes for CASSQSPGTDSYEQYF.

The J gene is TRBJ2-7, the V gene TRBV30, with 9 nucleotides matching TRBD1. This CDR3 region has 13 residues. With 4 bases clipped from V and 5 bases from J, the junction kept 6 bases outside the gene matches. Germline CDR1 and CDR2: GTSNPN and SVGIG (reference sequence). CDR3: CAWISRDRDEQYF. The CDR3 bases are TGTGCCTGGATTTCCCGGGACAGGGACGAGCAGTACTTC.

This chain uses TRBV7-6 with TRBJ1-5, with a tentative D call TRBD1 (5 bases). The CDR3 is 14 amino acids. V dropped 5 bases and J dropped 3 bases, with 11 bases sitting between them. Germline V gene data show CDR1 as SGHVS and CDR2 as FNYEAQ. As DNA, the CDR3 is TGTGCCAGCAGCCCCGACAGCCTCAATCAGCCCCAGCATTTT. It yields the protein CASSPDSLNQPQHF.

This chain connects TRBV27 to TRBJ2-7; 8 positions match TRBD1. CDR3 length: 14 residues. Losses at the gene ends were 5 bases for V and 7 bases for J; bases not matched to a gene: 10. The germline V gene encodes CDR1 MNHEY and CDR2 SMNVEV (reference sequence). This CDR3 reads CASSGTGGKREQYF. In DNA form, the CDR3 reads TGTGCCAGCAGTGGGACAGGCGGCAAGAGGGAGCAGTACTTC.

V is TRBV18 and J is TRBJ2-3; 11 bases agree with TRBD1. The germline gives CDR1 KGHSH, CDR2 LQKENI. This CDR3 region has 17 residues. Trimming at V came to 2 bases and at J to 2 bases, leaving 6 bases not matched to a gene. The CDR3 DNA reads as TGTGCCAGCTCACCAACCGGGACAGGGGGATCCACAGATACGCAGTATTTT. This encodes CASSPTGTGGSTDTQYF.